This TCR beta chain was identified in a study of cytomegalovirus exposure and HLA in healthy donors. The trim removed 1 base at V and 0 bases at J, leaving 2 bases unmatched. This CDR3 is 16 amino acids long. Germline-derived CDR1 and CDR2 are LNHNV and YYDKDF (reference sequence). It was with 60 Vbeta and 13 Jbeta primers that the PCR ran. Method: immunoSEQ multiplex PCR; TCRdb's copy keeps in-frame clones and lacks some. Of about 83,000 clones listed, 65% to 75% are singletons. Material: PBMCs. The source is a man in his fifties or sixties in good health and CMV-seronegative. J is TRBJ1-4 and V is TRBV15, with 7 bases matching TRBD1. The CDR3 DNA reads as TGTGCCACCAGCAGAGGGGACAGAACAACTAATGAAAAACTGTTTTTT. This translates into CATSRGDRTTNEKLFF. Combining the CDR3 with reference TRBV15 and TRBJ1-4 gives the whole variable domain DAMVIQNPRYQVTQFGKPVTLSCSQTLNHNVMYWYQQKSSQAPKLLFHYYDKDFNNEADTPDNFQSRRPNTSFCFLDIRSPGLGDTAMYLCATSRGDRTTNEKLFFGSGTQLSVL.